This T cell receptor (beta chain) derives from a study of identical twins' blood T cells (dated by TCRdb to the early 2010s). Concerning the study at large: Around 52 million Illumina reads were obtained across 12 libraries, of which six were alpha-chain libraries and six were beta-chain libraries. To assess how genetics influences repertoire formation, the study used next-generation sequencing to compare the TCR alpha and beta chain repertoires of three pairs of monozygous twins. Findings and caveats that apply to the study as a whole: The number of shared CDR3 clonotypes between two donors was mainly determined by the product of their cloneset sizes, and twins did not clearly deviate from this trend. The proposed role of the TCRalpha J segment in MHC recognition during thymic selection was stated to require validation by independent studies. V gene usage was reported to be markedly more similar within twin pairs than between unrelated donors, even among non-selected out-of-frame TCRbeta clonotypes. Because the twins were reared together, environmental influences could not be excluded as an explanation for twin similarity. Among the most abundant TCRbeta clonotypes, every donor shared more CDR3 sequences with her own twin than with unrelated donors.

This clonotype has a handful of counts. Its antigen is still unknown. No qualities accompany the bases; no much larger clone lies one base away. To prepare the library, 5' RACE was applied. TCRdb shows the sequencer as Illumina Genome Analyzer IIx. The RNA-based TCR cDNA libraries were made using a previously described protocol that was modified in several ways. Sample-specific barcodes were introduced on both ends of each TCR cDNA library during cDNA synthesis and amplification to prevent cross-contamination. As for how the authors treated the data: Between about 95,000 and nearly 550,000 clonotypes were identified per individual, and roughly 2.2 to 3.6 million CDR3-containing reads were obtained per library. Reads with improper barcode index combinations were discarded, after which clonesets were built for each library with the MiTCR software. While assembling CDR3 clonotypes, MiTCR corrected PCR and sequencing errors and either filtered or rescued low-quality reads. Artificial out-of-frame clonotypes were mapped to in-frame sequences, with one indel allowed in the CDR3, and then removed. Similarity of V and J gene usage between donors was measured as Jensen-Shannon divergence divided by mean entropy. The raw public reads went through TCRdb reprocessing: fastp at Q25, MiXCR clone calling, in-frame beta chains kept. Each entry is one CDR3 protein sequence, shown with its most common DNA and genes. The V and J calls shown here were made by TCRdb, not taken from the authors' results. In this sample the table shows 350,000 to 450,000 distinct CDR3 sequences, approximately 30% of which occur a single time. The ten biggest clones cover roughly 6.1% of the sample.

CDR1 and CDR2, looked up from the germline V gene (reference sequence), are LNHDA and SQIVND. Counted from cysteine to phenylalanine, this CDR3 has 15 amino acids. This entry keeps only the CDR3 DNA: 45 bases, framed from base 1. V was cut back by 3 bases and J by 8 bases, leaving a gap of 17 bases between them. Six healthy women forming three monozygous twin pairs were used as donors. All three twin pairs had been reared together, and it was thought likely that the same infectious agents and vaccines had been met by these twin pairs. RNA was isolated from peripheral blood mononuclear cells and used to prepare TCR cDNA libraries.

The sequence derives from a woman aged 18 to 55 in good health. The receptor chain draws on TRBV19 and TRBJ2-1; the D gene is perhaps TRBD1, on 6 matching bases. Sequenced: PBMCs. The CDR3 has the sequence CASSISRGSVDEQFF. The DNA is as follows: TGTGCCAGTAGTATTTCCAGGGGCTCCGTAGATGAGCAGTTCTTC.